This passage covers 19 T cell receptor beta chains from one sample sequenced in a study of blood T cell repertoires in COVID-19. The method was immunoSEQ multiplex PCR; TCRdb's version includes in-frame clones alone and lacks a portion of them. Here the sample spans about 120,000 clones, just under 85% being singletons. Sequencing used peripheral blood. Receptors originate from a man between 65 and 85 years old with active or convalescent COVID-19.

The chain carries TRBV5-4 and TRBJ1-2; TRBD1 matches at 8 bases. Germline V gene sequence: CDR1 SGHNT, CDR2 YYREEE (reference sequence). The V segment lost 0 bases and the J segment 3 bases; nucleotides outside the gene matches: 13. This CDR3 comprises 18 residues. CDR3 in DNA: TGTGCCAGCAGCTTGGCCGGGACAGGCCTGCTTTCGGACTATGGCTACACCTTC. Translated: CASSLAGTGLLSDYGYTF.

The chain has TRBV4-2 and TRBJ2-7; D unresolved. The CDR3 length is 14 residues. The germline V gene has CDR1 LGHNA and CDR2 YNFKEQ. With 1 base removed from V and 4 bases from J, the gap between germline ends came to 11 bases. This chain's CDR3 is CASSQAEPPYEQYF. Here the CDR3 DNA reads TGTGCCAGCAGCCAAGCTGAGCCGCCATACGAGCAGTACTTC.

This chain connects TRBV14 to TRBJ2-1; 7 bases align to TRBD2. J gave up 7 bases and V 1 base, and 4 bases lay outside the gene matches. There are 14 residues in the CDR3. The germline V gene encodes CDR1 SGHDN and CDR2 FVKESK. CDR3 bases: TGTGCCAGCAGCCAAGGGACTAGATGGAATGAGCAGTTCTTC. Amino acid sequence: CASSQGTRWNEQFF.

This chain connects TRBV25-1 to TRBJ1-2; 8 bases line up with TRBD1. Germline lookup yields CDR1 MGHDK and CDR2 SYGVNS. The V gene end was trimmed by 1 base and the J gene end by 5 bases; junction bases not matched to a gene: 3. The CDR3 covers 14 residues. The CDR3 DNA follows: TGTGCCAGCAGTGAATGGACAGGGTTGTATGGCTACACCTTC. It translates to CASSEWTGLYGYTF.

The chain links TRBV27 to TRBJ2-4; a weak D match, TRBD1 (6 bases). With 5 bases removed from V and 4 bases from J, the gap between germline ends came to 12 bases. The germline V gene encodes CDR1 MNHEY and CDR2 SMNVEV (reference sequence). The CDR3 contains 14 residues. CDR3: CASSPRGQKNIQYF. The CDR3 DNA sequence: TGTGCCAGCAGTCCGCGAGGACAGAAAAACATTCAGTACTTC.

This chain joins TRBV11-3 and TRBJ1-1, with D unresolved. The CDR3 length is 13 residues. Germline V gene lookup returns CDR1 SGHNT and CDR2 YENEEA. V shed 5 bases and J shed 5 bases, with 12 bases lying between them. The CDR3 reads CASSPGFRTEAFF. The CDR3 DNA reads TGTGCCAGCAGCCCGGGTTTCAGAACTGAAGCTTTCTTT.

In its sample, this clone was seen a few times. The chain has TRBV20-1 and TRBJ1-2, with D perhaps matching TRBD1 (6 bases). The germline gives CDR1 DFQATT, CDR2 SNEGSKA (reference sequence). The V end lost 6 bases, the J end lost 6 bases, and 11 bases lay between the germline ends. This CDR3 region has 11 residues. The DNA for the CDR3 is TGCAGTGCCGGACAGCTTAATGGCTACACCTTC. Amino acid sequence: CSAGQLNGYTF.

This CDR3 reads CASSLSLTGGKETQYF. In DNA form, the CDR3 reads TGTGCCAGCAGTTTATCGTTGACAGGGGGAAAAGAGACCCAGTACTTC. The chain couples TRBV27 to TRBJ2-5; 9 bases fit TRBD1. CDR3 size: 16 residues. Germline assignment: CDR1 MNHEY and CDR2 SMNVEV (reference sequence). With 0 bases clipped from V and 3 bases from J, the junction kept 5 bases outside the gene matches.

This sequence joins TRBV5-4 and TRBJ2-1; 9 bases are a match to TRBD2. CDR1 is SGHNT, CDR2 YYREEE, per germline (reference sequence). This CDR3 is 15 amino acids long. V was pared by 3 bases and J by 4 bases, with 5 bases of the junction left unmatched. The CDR3 spells CASSSRTSAYNEQFF. Here the CDR3 DNA reads TGTGCCAGCAGCTCTCGGACTAGCGCATACAATGAGCAGTTCTTC.

The chain has TRBV7-8 and TRBJ1-1, with a possible D match to TRBD1 (5 bases). CDR1 is SGHVS, CDR2 FQNEAQ, per germline. This CDR3 has 14 amino acids. V lost 2 bases and J 3 bases, leaving 10 bases between the germline ends. The CDR3 DNA is TGTGCCAGCAGCTTAAACTTAGGGGACACTGAAGCTTTCTTT. It specifies CASSLNLGDTEAFF.

The CDR3 loop is CASHPGGFFVAFF. Here the CDR3 DNA reads TGTGCCAGCCACCCGGGGGGTTTTTTTGTAGCTTTCTTT. The chain joins TRBV28 to TRBJ1-1; tentatively, D is TRBD1 (5 bases). Germline CDR1 MDHEN, CDR2 SYDVKM. Trimming cost V 8 bases and J 10 bases, with 20 bases left between them. The CDR3 loop spans 13 amino acids.

CDR3 bases: TGTGCCAGCAGGTCCGGGACAGGGGGCTACGAGCAGTACTTC. Translation: CASRSGTGGYEQYF. The rearrangement joins TRBV6-5 to TRBJ2-7, with TRBD1 matching over 11 bases. The germline V gene encodes CDR1 MNHEY and CDR2 SVGAGI. J was trimmed by 3 bases and V by 6 bases; bases with no gene match: 4. This CDR3 contains 14 residues.

The chain recombines TRBV13 with TRBJ2-1; D is possibly TRBD2 (6 bases). Germline values: CDR1 PRHDT, CDR2 FYEKMQ (reference sequence). CDR3 length: 12 amino acids. The V end was cut by 5 bases, the J end by 9 bases, with 11 bases between. The CDR3 loop is CASSPWGLEQFF. The CDR3 nucleotides are TGTGCCAGCAGCCCCTGGGGACTTGAGCAGTTCTTC. The full variable domain, rest sourced from reference TRBV13 and TRBJ2-1, is AAGVIQSPRHLIKEKRETATLKCYPIPRHDTVYWYQQGPGQDPQFLISFYEKMQSDKGSIPDRFSAQQFSDYHSELNMSSLELGDSALYFCASSPWGLEQFFGPGTRLTVL.

The V gene is TRBV19, the J gene TRBJ1-5; TRBD1 matches 7 bases. The CDR3 has 15 residues. Trimming cost V 3 bases and J 9 bases; bases outside gene matches: 11. Germline V CDR1 and CDR2: LNHDA, SQIVND (reference sequence). CDR3 in amino acids: CASSIGGGGAGPQHF. The CDR3 DNA reads TGTGCCAGTAGTATCGGAGGAGGGGGCGCAGGGCCCCAGCATTTT.

This CDR3 is CSASGAGVVPEETQYF. CDR3 nucleotides: TGCAGTGCTAGTGGGGCAGGGGTGGTACCGGAAGAGACCCAGTACTTC. The V call is TRBV20-1, the J call TRBJ2-5; maybe TRBD1 (6 bases). The CDR3 contains 16 residues. Germline CDR1 and CDR2: DFQATT and SNEGSKA (reference sequence). V was pared by 3 bases and J by 3 bases, with 20 bases between.

J is TRBJ2-1 and V is TRBV5-1, with 7 bases identical to TRBD2. The CDR3 length is 17 residues. Unmatched junction bases numbered 7, after V lost 0 bases and J lost 1 base. Germline V gene lookup returns CDR1 SGHRS and CDR2 YFSETQ. This chain's CDR3 is CASSLGGRELSYNEQFF. The CDR3 DNA reads TGCGCCAGCAGCTTGGGAGGGCGGGAGCTATCCTACAATGAGCAGTTCTTC.

This chain joins TRBV28 and TRBJ1-4; maybe TRBD1 (6 bases). Germline V gives CDR1 MDHEN, CDR2 SYDVKM. Trimming took off 5 bases at V and 5 bases at J, with 12 bases between the two ends. This CDR3 is built from 14 residues. CDR3 nucleotide sequence: TGTGCCAGCAGTAGCCCAGGGGAAAATGAAAAACTGTTTTTT. Protein sequence: CASSSPGENEKLFF. The full variable domain, its missing parts supplied by reference TRBV28 and TRBJ1-4, is DVKVTQSSRYLVKRTGEKVFLECVQDMDHENMFWYRQDPGLGLRLIYFSYDVKMKEKGDIPEGYSVSREKKERFSLILESASTNQTSMYLCASSSPGENEKLFFGSGTQLSVL.

This clone was detected once. The CDR3 bases are TGTGCCAGCAGAGCAGGCCTAGCAGCTGAGACCCAGTACTTC. Amino acids: CASRAGLAAETQYF. The chain carries TRBV7-2 and TRBJ2-5; D is possibly TRBD2 (5 bases). The CDR3 consists of 14 residues. V was trimmed by 6 bases and J by 5 bases, leaving 16 bases between them. Germline V gives CDR1 SGHTA, CDR2 FQGNSA. The full variable domain, in which reference TRBV7-2 and TRBJ2-5 provide the parts outside the CDR3, is GAGVSQSPSNKVTEKGKDVELRCDPISGHTALYWYRQSLGQGLEFLIYFQGNSAPDKSGLPSDRFSAERTGGSVSTLTIQRTQQEDSAVYLCASRAGLAAETQYFGPGTRLLVL.

The V call is TRBV9, the J call TRBJ1-1, with 9 bases matching TRBD1. Germline assignment: CDR1 SGDLS and CDR2 YYNGEE. This CDR3 has 16 amino acids. J was trimmed by 4 bases and V by 4 bases; bases with no gene match: 11. In DNA, the CDR3 is TGTGCCAGCAGCAAACTGCCGGGACAGGGTCCCACTGAAGCTTTCTTT. Protein product: CASSKLPGQGPTEAFF.